This T cell receptor (beta chain) was identified in a study of graft-versus-host responses after intestinal transplantation. In the study overall: Transplant recipients had multivisceral, liver-intestinal, or isolated intestinal grafts. All recipients got anti-thymocyte globulin induction, then tacrolimus and steroids for roughly three years.

The repertoire was sequenced with immunoSEQ multiplex PCR; TCRdb's copy has only in-frame clones and lacks some. The sample shows 75,000 to 95,000 clones, approximately 89% of them seen only once. Points on this clone: Its antigen is currently unknown.

Study-level findings and limits: Present in recipient marrow, GvH clones included some that appeared first in ileum or blood.

The starting material was unstimulated CD4+ T cells sorted from spleen or lymph node cells, obtained before transplant. This clonotype was sampled from a human donor who was the organ donor for an intestinal transplant.

For the CDR3, the DNA is TGCAGCGTTGATGCGGGAGAGGGGGAGACCCAGTACTTC. Translating it yields CSVDAGEGETQYF. The chain recombines TRBV29-1 with TRBJ2-5; 7 bases fit TRBD2. The V gene end was trimmed by 3 bases and the J gene end by 5 bases; junction bases not matched to a gene: 6. Germline CDR1 SQVTM, CDR2 ANQGSEA. The CDR3 is made up of 13 amino acids.